This T cell receptor beta chain was sequenced during a study of OX40 agonist ivuxolimab in advanced cancers. About the study: Three patients responded partially, comprising one with hepatocellular carcinoma and two with cutaneous melanoma.

This clone appeared once. Clones were read by immunoSEQ multiplex PCR, and TCRdb kept only the in-frame ones, dropping some. The sample lists about 100,000 clones; over 75% were seen once. Trimming removed 8 bases from V and 1 base from J, with 14 bases in between. This CDR3 comprises 14 residues. Germline V gene sequence: CDR1 MNHEY, CDR2 SMNVEV (reference sequence). This sequence joins TRBV27 and TRBJ2-5; either TRBD1 or TRBD2 may fit D (5 bases each). This clonotype was sampled from an adult with an advanced solid tumor such as melanoma, head and neck, liver or kidney cancer. Sequenced material: CD4+ or CD8+ T cells sorted from blood, taken in a trial of the OX40 agonist ivuxolimab. The CDR3 nucleotides are TGTGCCAGCGGGAAGGGTGGGGGCCAAGAGACCCAGTACTTC. It yields the protein CASGKGGGQETQYF.